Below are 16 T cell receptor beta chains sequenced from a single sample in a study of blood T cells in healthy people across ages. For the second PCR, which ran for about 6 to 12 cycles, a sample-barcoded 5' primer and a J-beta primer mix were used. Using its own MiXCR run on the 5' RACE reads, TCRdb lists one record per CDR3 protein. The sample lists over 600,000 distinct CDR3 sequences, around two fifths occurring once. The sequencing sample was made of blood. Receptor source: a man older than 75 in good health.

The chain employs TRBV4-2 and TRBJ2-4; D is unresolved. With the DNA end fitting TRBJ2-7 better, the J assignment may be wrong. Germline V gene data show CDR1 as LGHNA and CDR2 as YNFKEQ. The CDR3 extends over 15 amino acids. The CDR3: CASSQASATGYEQYF. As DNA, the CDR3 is TGTGCCAGCAGCCAAGCTTCAGCGACTGGCTACGAGCAGTACTTC.

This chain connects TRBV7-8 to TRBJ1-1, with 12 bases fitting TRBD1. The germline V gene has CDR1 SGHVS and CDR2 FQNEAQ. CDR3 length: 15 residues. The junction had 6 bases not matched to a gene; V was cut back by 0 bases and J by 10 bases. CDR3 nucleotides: TGTGCCAGCAGCTTAGCGGGGGACAGGGGGCACTCAGCTTTCTTT. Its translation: CASSLAGDRGHSAFF. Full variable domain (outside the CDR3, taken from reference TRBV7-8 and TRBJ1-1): GAGVSQSPRYKVAKRGQDVALRCDPISGHVSLFWYQQALGQGPEFLTYFQNEAQLDKSGLPSDRFFAERPEGSVSTLKIQRTQQEDSAVYLCASSLAGDRGHSAFFGQGTRLTVV.

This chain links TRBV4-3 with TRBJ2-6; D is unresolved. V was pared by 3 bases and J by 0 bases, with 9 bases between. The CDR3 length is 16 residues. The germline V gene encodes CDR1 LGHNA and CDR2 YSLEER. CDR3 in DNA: TGCGCCAGCAGCCATCCCGGGTCCTCTGGGGCCAACGTCCTGACTTTC. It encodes CASSHPGSSGANVLTF.

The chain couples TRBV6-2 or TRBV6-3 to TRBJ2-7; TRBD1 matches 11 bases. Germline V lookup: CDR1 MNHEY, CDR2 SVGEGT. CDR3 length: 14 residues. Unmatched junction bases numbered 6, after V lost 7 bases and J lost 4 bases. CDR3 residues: CASKNGQGAYEQYF. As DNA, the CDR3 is TGTGCCAGCAAAAACGGACAGGGGGCTTACGAGCAGTACTTC.

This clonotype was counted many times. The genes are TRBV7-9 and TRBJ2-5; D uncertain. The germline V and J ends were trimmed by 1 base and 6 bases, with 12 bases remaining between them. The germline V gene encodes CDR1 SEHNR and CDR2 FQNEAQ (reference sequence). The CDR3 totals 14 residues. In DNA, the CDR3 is TGTGCCAGCAGCTTAGTAGAAGGGCAGAAGACCCAGTACTTC. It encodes CASSLVEGQKTQYF.

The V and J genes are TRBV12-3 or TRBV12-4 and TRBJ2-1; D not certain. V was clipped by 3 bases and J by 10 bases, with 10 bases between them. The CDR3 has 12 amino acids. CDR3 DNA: TGTGCCAGCAGTTTGAGTTGGGCAGAGCAGTTCTTC. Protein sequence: CASSLSWAEQFF.

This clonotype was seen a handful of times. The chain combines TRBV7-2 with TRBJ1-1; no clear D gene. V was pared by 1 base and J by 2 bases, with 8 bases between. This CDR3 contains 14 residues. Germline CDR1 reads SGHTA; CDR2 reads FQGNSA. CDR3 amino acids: CASSLGGINTEAFF. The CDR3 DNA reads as TGTGCCAGCAGCTTAGGCGGGATAAACACTGAAGCTTTCTTT.

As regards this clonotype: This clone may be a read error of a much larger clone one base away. The CDR3 sequence: CVSSTRLAGQETQYF. In DNA form, the CDR3 reads TGTGTCAGCAGCACCCGACTAGCGGGACAGGAGACCCAGTACTTC. The chain uses TRBV7-9 and TRBJ2-5, with 11 bases fitting TRBD2. The germline gives CDR1 SEHNR, CDR2 FQNEAQ (reference sequence). The length of the CDR3 is 15 residues.

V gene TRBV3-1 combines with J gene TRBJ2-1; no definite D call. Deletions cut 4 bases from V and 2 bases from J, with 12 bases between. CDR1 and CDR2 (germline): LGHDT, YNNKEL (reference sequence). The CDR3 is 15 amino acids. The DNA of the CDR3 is TGTGCCAGCAGCCCCCTTAGTGGGGCCTACAATGAGCAGTTCTTC. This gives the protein CASSPLSGAYNEQFF.

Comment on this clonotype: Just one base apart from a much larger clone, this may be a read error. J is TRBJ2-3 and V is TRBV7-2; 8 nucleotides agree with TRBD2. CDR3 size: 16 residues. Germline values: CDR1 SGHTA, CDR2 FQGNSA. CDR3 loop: CASSLAGTRNTDMQYF. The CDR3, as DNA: TGTGCCAGCAGCTTAGCTGGGACTAGGAACACAGATATGCAGTATTTT.

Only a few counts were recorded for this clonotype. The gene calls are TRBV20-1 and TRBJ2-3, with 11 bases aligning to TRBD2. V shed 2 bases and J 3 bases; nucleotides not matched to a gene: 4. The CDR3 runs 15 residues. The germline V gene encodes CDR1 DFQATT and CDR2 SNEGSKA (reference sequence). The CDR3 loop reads CSARPLAGGTDTQYF. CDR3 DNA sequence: TGCAGTGCTAGACCCCTAGCGGGGGGAACAGATACGCAGTATTTT.

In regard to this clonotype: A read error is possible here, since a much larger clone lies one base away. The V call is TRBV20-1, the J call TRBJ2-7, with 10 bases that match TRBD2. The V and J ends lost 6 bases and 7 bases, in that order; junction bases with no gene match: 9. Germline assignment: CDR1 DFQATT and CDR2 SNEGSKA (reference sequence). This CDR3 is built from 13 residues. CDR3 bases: TGCAGTGCCTCAGCGGGAGGGGGCAATGAGCAGTACTTC. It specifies CSASAGGGNEQYF.

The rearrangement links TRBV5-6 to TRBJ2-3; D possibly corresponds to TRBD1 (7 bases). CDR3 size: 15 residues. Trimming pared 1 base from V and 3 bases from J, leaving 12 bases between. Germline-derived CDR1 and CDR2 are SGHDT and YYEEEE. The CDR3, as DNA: TGTGCCAGCAGCTTGTTGGAGGGGGCGACAGATACGCAGTATTTT. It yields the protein CASSLLEGATDTQYF.

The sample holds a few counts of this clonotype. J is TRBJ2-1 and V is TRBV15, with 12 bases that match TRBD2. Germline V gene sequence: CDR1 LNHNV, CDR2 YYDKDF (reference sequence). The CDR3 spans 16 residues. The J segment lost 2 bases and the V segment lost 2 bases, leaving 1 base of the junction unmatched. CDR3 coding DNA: TGTGCCACCAGCAGATCTAGCGGGGGGGCCTACAATGAGCAGTTCTTC. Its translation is CATSRSSGGAYNEQFF.

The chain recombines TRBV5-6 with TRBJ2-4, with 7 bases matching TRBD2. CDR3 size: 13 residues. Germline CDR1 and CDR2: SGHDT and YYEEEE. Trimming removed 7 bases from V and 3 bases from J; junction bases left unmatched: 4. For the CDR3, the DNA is TGTGCCAGCTATGGGAGGGGCAAAAACATTCAGTACTTC. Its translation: CASYGRGKNIQYF.

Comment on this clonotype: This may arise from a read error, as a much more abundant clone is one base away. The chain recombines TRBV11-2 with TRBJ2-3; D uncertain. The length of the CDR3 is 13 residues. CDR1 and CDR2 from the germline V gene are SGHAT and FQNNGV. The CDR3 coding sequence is TGTACCAGCAGCTTAGTTCCCCCAGATACGCAGTATTTT. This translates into CTSSLVPPDTQYF.